This TCR beta chain was sequenced for a study of CD8 T cells in Susac syndrome. V lost 0 bases and J lost 3, with 21 bases in between. Germline loops: CDR1 SGHAT, CDR2 FQNNGV. The CDR3 spans 18 residues. After extraction with the RNeasy kit, 0.5 to 1 ug of the RNA was reverse transcribed using random hexamers. The amplification used immunoSEQ multiplex PCR on TCR beta CDR3; it spanned 54 Vbeta and 13 Jbeta. TCRdb re-analysed the immunoSEQ multiplex PCR reads in MiXCR, keeping a single row per CDR3 protein. The sample has almost 450,000 distinct CDR3 sequences; approximately 85% are singletons. This clonotype was seen once.

This clonotype was obtained from a human donor with multiple sclerosis. The J gene is TRBJ2-7, the V gene TRBV11-2; D gene ambiguous. Sequenced input: CD8+ T cells from PBMCs. In DNA form, the CDR3 reads TGTGCCAGCAGCTTAGATGGATTATCGGGTTCTTTAGGCTACGAGCAGTACTTC. Amino acids: CASSLDGLSGSLGYEQYF.